Sequencing of this T cell receptor beta chain was carried out in a study of beta chain features in type 1 diabetes. The study, taken as a whole, reports: Shortening of TCRB CDR3s, moderate but significant, appeared in all four CD4+ subsets of Type 1 diabetes patients. Overrepresentation of cells with high TCR expression could result from cDNA sequencing.

This clone was counted at least ten times. Its antigen is still unknown. The isolated RNA, all of it, was reverse transcribed, so expressed TCRB transcripts were what got sequenced. Libraries were prepared by immunoSEQ multiplex PCR; TCRdb keeps only in-frame clonotypes and omits some of them. The sample contains a few hundred thousand clones, roughly 12% of which appear only once. Losses at the gene ends were 6 bases for V and 2 bases for J; bases not matched to a gene: 2. The CDR3 runs 12 residues. The germline gives CDR1 SQVTM, CDR2 ANQGSEA. This clonotype originated in a woman between 18 and 29 years old with type 1 diabetes. Sequencing was performed on naive CD4+ T cells from blood. This chain connects TRBV29-1 to TRBJ2-5; 8 bases match TRBD1. In DNA form, the CDR3 reads TGCAGCGTGCACAGGGGGCAAGAGACCCAGTACTTC. As protein: CSVHRGQETQYF.